The entry below describes one T cell receptor beta chain. Its binding antigen is unknown. The record has no base qualities; no much larger clone is one base away. This sample is part of a study of blood T cell repertoires in COVID-19 (dated by TCRdb to the early 2020s). In terms of the full investigation: The collaborator samples originated in the United States, Italy and Spain and spanned the acute and convalescent phases of COVID-19. Nearly every sample came with metadata listing a de-identified subject ID, COVID-19 status, age in years and sex. HLA class I and class II types, where available, came from metadata supplied by the sample provider rather than from assay-based typing. The material from the prospective study consisted of cDNA or gDNA derived from T cells, B-cell-depleted T cells, or PBMCs. Subjects who had been exposed to COVID-19, were actively infected with it, or had recovered from it provided the deeply sampled blood TCRbeta repertoires that made up the dataset. The samples were drawn from two sources: the first 160 participants of the ongoing ImmuneRACE study, and 1,000 to 1,500 subjects contributed by 6 global collaborators. The repertoires were released in a freely available public database intended as a resource for research on the immune response to SARS-CoV-2. Points the paper makes about the study in general: How much clinical and demographic metadata was included differed by source and by participant, and the metadata was provided uncurated.

TCRbeta CDR3 regions were amplified from genomic DNA by means of the immunoSEQ Assay, a bias-controlled multiplex PCR. The study's processing was this. Within the assay, amplification of reference gene primers was used to estimate how many nucleated cells each sample contained. Sequence reads were collapsed and filtered to measure the absolute abundance of every unique TCRbeta CDR3 rearrangement. Productive Simpson clonality was computed per sample as the square root of Simpson's diversity index over productive rearrangements. TCRdb took over this immuneACCESS table, retaining in-frame rearrangements with V and J assigned. Such tables are incomplete; in checked studies, under half of the missing clones stem from an unresolved V gene, and the remainder is unexplained. V, J and clone size reflect that table, while D and trimming were determined from the DNA. The sample yields about 280,000 clones; approximately 86% were counted once. The ten most abundant clones make up less than 15% of the sample.

The V end loses 4 bases and the J end loses 7 bases, and a stretch of 20 bases separates them. Taken from the germline V gene, the CDR1 and CDR2 loops are ENHRY and SYGVKD. The CDR3 contains 15 residues, cysteine and phenylalanine counted. Solely the CDR3 DNA is kept, with 45 bases framed from the first base. At one collaborating source in Seattle, patients were enrolled during active infection and were followed longitudinally through the course of disease. Collaborating institutions collected whole blood in K2EDTA tubes following their own protocols. For TCRbeta analysis, collaborator samples were shipped as frozen whole blood, as isolated PBMCs, or as DNA extracted from either sample type.

This sequence was found in an older woman with COVID-19, enrolled during active disease. The chain is made from TRBV10-3 and TRBJ2-7; the D region possibly corresponds to TRBD2 (7 bases align). The sample was peripheral blood. The DNA sequence is TGTGCCATCAGTGCGGGGGGCGGGGCCTTGCGGGAGCAGTACTTC. Its amino acids are CAISAGGGALREQYF.